The rows below give T cell receptor beta chains drawn from one sample of a study of beta chain features in type 1 diabetes. Sequenced by immunoSEQ multiplex PCR; TCRdb stores in-frame clones only, minus some. This sample has hundreds of thousands of clones, with around 12% found just once. The sample comprised naive CD4+ T cells from blood. All receptors derive from a man younger than 35 in good health. CDR3s include the opening cysteine and the closing phenylalanine or tryptophan. D genes are given only for firm matches. Clone size appears in some rows only: once, few, many, or a class for an expanded clone.

TRBJ1-1 TRBD1 TRBV5-1 few TGCGCCAGCAGCTGGAGGCAGGGGGCGACGAACACTGAAGCTTTCTTT CASSWRQGATNTEAFF
TRBJ1-2 TRBD1 TRBV11-3 . TGTGCCAGCAGCTCCCTTAGACAGGGGAACTATGGCTACACCTTC CASSSLRQGNYGYTF
TRBJ2-1 . TRBV30 few TGTGCCTGCACGGTCCTGGCGGATTACAATGAGCAGTTCTTC CACTVLADYNEQFF
TRBJ2-7 TRBD1 TRBV9 . TGTGCCAGCAGCGTAGCGGGACAGGGACCCTCCGAGCAGTACTTC CASSVAGQGPSEQYF
TRBJ2-7 TRBD2 TRBV30 few TGTGCCTGGAGTGTGCGCAGACTAGCGGGAACCCACGAGCAGTACTTC CAWSVRRLAGTHEQYF
TRBJ1-4 . TRBV5-8 few TGTGCCAGCACCCCAGGCGGCAGGGGTGAAAAACTGTTTTTT CASTPGGRGEKLFF
TRBJ2-1 TRBD2 TRBV7-9 few TGTGCCAGCAGCGCCGGCGGGACTAGCGGGAGAAATGAGCAGTTCTTC CASSAGGTSGRNEQFF
TRBJ2-3 TRBD2 TRBV7-3 . TGTGCCAGCAGCTTAGTGGCGGGGGGGCCTGATACGCAGTATTTT CASSLVAGGPDTQYF
TRBJ1-5 . TRBV30 . TGTGCCTGGACCGGGAAAGTTTCAGGCAATCAGCCCCAGCATTTT CAWTGKVSGNQPQHF
TRBJ1-5 TRBD1 TRBV4-3 few TGCGCCAGCAGCCCGTTAAGGGGACAGGGGTTGGAACAGCCCCAGCATTTT CASSPLRGQGLEQPQHF